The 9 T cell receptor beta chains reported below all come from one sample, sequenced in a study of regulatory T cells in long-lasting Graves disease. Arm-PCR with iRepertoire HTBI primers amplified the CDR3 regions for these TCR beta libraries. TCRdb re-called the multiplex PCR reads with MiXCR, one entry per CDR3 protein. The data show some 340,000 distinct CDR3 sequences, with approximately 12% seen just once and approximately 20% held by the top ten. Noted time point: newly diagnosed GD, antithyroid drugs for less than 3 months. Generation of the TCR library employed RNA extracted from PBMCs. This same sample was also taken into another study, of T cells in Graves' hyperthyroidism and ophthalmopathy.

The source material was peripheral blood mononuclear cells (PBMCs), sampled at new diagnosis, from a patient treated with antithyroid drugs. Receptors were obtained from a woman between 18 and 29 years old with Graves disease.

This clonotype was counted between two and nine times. The CDR3, as DNA: TGTGCCAGCAGCGTAGGTGGTAAGGATAATTCACCCCTCCACTTT. Translation: CASSVGGKDNSPLHF. The chain recombines TRBV9 with TRBJ1-6; no definite D call. The CDR3 covers 15 residues. CDR1 is SGDLS, CDR2 YYNGEE, per germline. V was pared by 0 bases and J by 5 bases, with 9 bases between. The full variable domain, in which reference TRBV9 and TRBJ1-6 provide the parts outside the CDR3, is DSGVTQTPKHLITATGQRVTLRCSPRSGDLSVYWYQQSLDQGLQFLIQYYNGEERAKGNILERFSAQQFPDLHSELNLSSLELGDSALYFCASSVGGKDNSPLHFGNGTRLTVT.

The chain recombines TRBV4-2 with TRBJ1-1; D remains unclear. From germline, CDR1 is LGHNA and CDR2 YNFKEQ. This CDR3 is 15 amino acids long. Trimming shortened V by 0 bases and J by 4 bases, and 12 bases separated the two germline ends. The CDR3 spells CASSQDGGRSTEAFF. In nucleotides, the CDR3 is TGTGCCAGCAGCCAAGATGGAGGGAGATCCACTGAAGCTTTCTTT.

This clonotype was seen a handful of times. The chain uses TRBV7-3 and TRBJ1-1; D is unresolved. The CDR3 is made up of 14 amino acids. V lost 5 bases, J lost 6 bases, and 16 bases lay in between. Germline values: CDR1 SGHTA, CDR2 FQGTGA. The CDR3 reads CASSTNGGSSEAFF. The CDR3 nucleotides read TGTGCCAGCAGCACCAACGGCGGCTCCTCTGAAGCTTTCTTT.

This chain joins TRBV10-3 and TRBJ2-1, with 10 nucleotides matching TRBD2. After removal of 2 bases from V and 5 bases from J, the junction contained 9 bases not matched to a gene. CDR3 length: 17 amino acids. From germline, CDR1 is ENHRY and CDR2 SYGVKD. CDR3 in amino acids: CAISERSGRDSHNEQFF. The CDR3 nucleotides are TGTGCCATCAGTGAGAGAAGCGGGAGGGATTCTCACAATGAGCAGTTCTTC.

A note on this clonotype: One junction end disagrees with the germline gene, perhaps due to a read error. For the CDR3, the DNA is TGTGCCCGCAGCCGCGGGGGACAGCCAATCTATGGCTACACCTTC. This translates into CARSRGGQPIYGYTF. This chain uses TRBV14 with TRBJ1-2, with 7 bases that match TRBD1. From germline, CDR1 is SGHDN and CDR2 FVKESK. The CDR3 is 15 amino acids.

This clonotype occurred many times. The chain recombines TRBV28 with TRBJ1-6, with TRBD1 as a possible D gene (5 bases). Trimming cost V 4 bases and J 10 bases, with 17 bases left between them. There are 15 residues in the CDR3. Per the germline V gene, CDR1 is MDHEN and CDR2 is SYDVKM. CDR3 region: CASSSGGGDGSPLHF. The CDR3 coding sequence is TGTGCCAGCAGTTCCGGCGGGGGAGATGGATCACCCCTCCACTTT.

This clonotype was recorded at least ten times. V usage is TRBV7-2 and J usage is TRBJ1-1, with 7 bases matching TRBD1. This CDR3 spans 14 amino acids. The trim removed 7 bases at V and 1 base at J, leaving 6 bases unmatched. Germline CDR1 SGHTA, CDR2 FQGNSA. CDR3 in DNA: TGTGCCAGCATTCAGGGGACAGCGAACACTGAAGCTTTCTTT. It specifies CASIQGTANTEAFF.

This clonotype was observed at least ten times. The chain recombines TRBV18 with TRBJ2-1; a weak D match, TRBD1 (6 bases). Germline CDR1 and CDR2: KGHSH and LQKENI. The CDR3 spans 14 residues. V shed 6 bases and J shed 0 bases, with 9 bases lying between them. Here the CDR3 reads CASSADSSYNEQFF. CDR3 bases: TGTGCCAGCTCTGCGGACAGCTCCTACAATGAGCAGTTCTTC. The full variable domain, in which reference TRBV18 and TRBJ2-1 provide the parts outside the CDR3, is NAGVMQNPRHLVRRRGQEARLRCSPMKGHSHVYWYRQLPEEGLKFMVYLQKENIIDESGMPKERFSAEFPKEGPSILRIQQVVRGDSAAYFCASSADSSYNEQFFGPGTRLTVL.

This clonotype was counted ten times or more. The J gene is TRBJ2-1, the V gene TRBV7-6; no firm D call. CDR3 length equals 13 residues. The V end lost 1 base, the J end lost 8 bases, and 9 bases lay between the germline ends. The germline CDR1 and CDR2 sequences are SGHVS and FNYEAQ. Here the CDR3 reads CASSLGQGDEQFF. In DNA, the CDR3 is TGTGCCAGCAGCTTAGGTCAAGGAGATGAGCAGTTCTTC.